This T cell receptor beta chain was observed in a study of T cells after yellow fever vaccination. Study as a whole: Each low-cell-number fraction was prepared by means of SMART-Seq v4 Ultra Low Input. Broader study findings: Among all clonotypes, a small share was observed in both CD4 and CD8 compartments.

The table lists this clonotype with a few counts. Its antigen is unknown. Unmatched junction bases numbered 7, after V lost 6 bases and J lost 4 bases. Germline CDR1 is MNHEY and CDR2 is SVGAGI. The CDR3 extends over 14 amino acids. Researchers made TCR cDNA using 5'RACE template switching, and this step added a universal primer site and UMIs. TCRdb passed the 5' RACE reads through MiXCR, listing each CDR3 protein once. Among under 500,000 distinct CDR3 sequences listed, roughly a sixth were seen once. The receptor's source is a man aged 18 to 29 who received the YFV17D yellow fever vaccine. The genes are TRBV6-5 and TRBJ1-2, with 8 nucleotides matching TRBD1. Sequencing used PBMCs, obtained before the yellow fever booster vaccination. CDR3 sequence: CASSQDRVRYGYTF. In nucleotides, the CDR3 is TGTGCCAGCAGCCAGGACAGGGTACGCTATGGCTACACCTTC.